The 18 T cell receptor beta chains listed next were all sequenced from one sample in a study of beta chain features in type 1 diabetes. Of the isolated RNA, all was reverse transcribed, and so the sequenced material was expressed TCRB transcripts. This table comes from immunoSEQ multiplex PCR, and its TCRdb copy is limited to in-frame clones, with some not included. The sample lists 150,000 to 200,000 clones, over 7.5% occurring once. Specimen: central memory CD4+ T cells from blood. These receptor sequences come from a woman between 18 and 30 years old in good health.

CDR3 in DNA: TGCGCCAGCAGCTGGACAGCAACTAATGAAAAACTGTTTTTT. It encodes CASSWTATNEKLFF. The V gene is TRBV5-1, the J gene TRBJ1-4, with D possibly matching TRBD1 (6 bases). The CDR3 spans 14 residues. V lost 3 bases, J lost 0 bases, and 6 bases lay in between. Germline V gene sequence: CDR1 SGHRS, CDR2 YFSETQ.

This clone was observed a handful of times. The rearrangement uses TRBV6-6 and TRBJ1-5; 7 positions match TRBD1. CDR1 and CDR2 (germline): MNHNY, SVGAGI (reference sequence). With 6 bases clipped from V and 7 bases from J, the junction kept 9 bases outside the gene matches. The CDR3 is 14 residues long. This CDR3 is CASSSGQAEQPQHF. The CDR3 DNA reads as TGTGCCAGCAGCTCTGGACAGGCTGAGCAGCCCCAGCATTTT.

This clone was observed a handful of times. The CDR3 DNA follows: TGCGCCAGCAGCCAAGACCGGACAGGGGGCAGGAGCTATGGCTACACCTTC. Protein: CASSQDRTGGRSYGYTF. V and J are TRBV4-1 and TRBJ1-2; 11 bases match TRBD1. The junction had 7 bases not matched to a gene; V was cut back by 0 bases and J by 4 bases. Germline CDR1 and CDR2: MGHRA and YSYEKL. The CDR3 loop spans 17 amino acids.

This clone was seen more than once but under ten times. The chain links TRBV7-2 to TRBJ2-2; TRBD1 agrees at 7 bases. V shed 2 bases, J shed 0 bases, and the junction held 6 bases outside the gene matches. This CDR3 has 17 residues. Germline lookup yields CDR1 SGHTA and CDR2 FQGNSA. The CDR3 region is CASSLFPQGSNTGELFF. The CDR3 DNA reads as TGTGCCAGCAGCTTATTCCCACAGGGGTCGAACACCGGGGAGCTGTTTTTT.

This clone has a handful of counts. V is TRBV18 and J is TRBJ2-5; D is unresolved. V lost 1 base to trimming and J lost 3 bases, with 3 bases between them. Germline CDR1 and CDR2: KGHSH and LQKENI. The length of the CDR3 is 12 residues. CDR3 sequence: CASSPREETQYF. CDR3 sequence (DNA): TGTGCCAGCTCACCACGAGAAGAGACCCAGTACTTC.

This clone was observed a handful of times. The same CDR3 can be traced to other DNA sequences in this sample. The genes are TRBV18 and TRBJ1-1; no clear D. V was pared by 6 bases and J by 1 base, with 9 bases between. This CDR3 contains 13 residues. Per germline, CDR1 KGHSH and CDR2 LQKENI. The chain's CDR3 is CASSNDKNTEAFF. The CDR3 DNA reads as TGTGCCAGCTCGAATGACAAGAACACTGAAGCTTTCTTT.

This clone was seen a few times. The V gene is TRBV7-2, the J gene TRBJ1-2; D not certain. CDR1 and CDR2 (germline): SGHTA, FQGNSA. CDR3 length: 15 amino acids. V dropped 2 bases and J dropped 8 bases, with 18 bases sitting between them. This CDR3 reads CASSLSFGRELGYTF. CDR3 in DNA: TGTGCCAGCAGCTTAAGCTTTGGACGGGAGTTGGGCTACACCTTC.

This sequence joins TRBV7-2 and TRBJ1-2; D gene unclear. Germline CDR1 SGHTA, CDR2 FQGNSA. The CDR3 length is 12 residues. In nucleotides, the CDR3 is TGTGCACAGTGGGCCCTAATCTATGGCTACACCTTC. Its translation is CAQWALIYGYTF.

This sequence joins TRBV7-9 and TRBJ2-1, with D tentatively TRBD2 (6 bases). V lost 4 bases, J lost 9 bases, and 19 bases lay in between. This CDR3 spans 15 amino acids. Per germline, CDR1 SEHNR and CDR2 FQNEAQ (reference sequence). For the CDR3, the DNA is TGTGCCAGCAGCTGGGATACCAGGGAGGCGGGTGAGCAGTTCTTC. Translated: CASSWDTREAGEQFF.

This clone appeared a few times. The chain couples TRBV5-1 to TRBJ2-5; D gene ambiguous. CDR1 SGHRS and CDR2 YFSETQ come from the germline V gene. The V end was cut by 0 bases, the J end by 2 bases, with 14 bases between. The CDR3 extends over 16 amino acids. CDR3 residues: CASSLVSTARQETQYF. CDR3 DNA: TGCGCCAGCAGCTTGGTGTCAACTGCCCGACAAGAGACCCAGTACTTC.

In its sample, this clone was seen many times. This chain links TRBV7-9 with TRBJ2-5; 8 nucleotides match TRBD2. There are 16 residues in the CDR3. V shed 3 bases and J 9 bases; nucleotides not matched to a gene: 15. Germline lookup yields CDR1 SEHNR and CDR2 FQNEAQ (reference sequence). The CDR3 loop reads CASSLGSGGPGGAQYF. The DNA of the CDR3 is TGTGCCAGCAGCTTGGGAAGCGGGGGCCCCGGTGGGGCCCAGTACTTC.

This clone appeared a few times. CDR3 nucleotides: TGTGCCAGCAGCTTACATGGCAGGGCGGTCGGGGAGCTGTTTTTT. Its translation: CASSLHGRAVGELFF. J is TRBJ2-2 and V is TRBV7-8; a possible D gene is TRBD1 (5 bases). CDR1 SGHVS and CDR2 FQNEAQ come from the germline V gene. The CDR3 is made up of 15 amino acids. The V and J ends lost 2 bases and 7 bases respectively, with 14 bases between them.

This clone turned up a few times. The chain recombines TRBV5-8 with TRBJ2-1; no definite D call. Germline assignment: CDR1 SGHTS and CDR2 YDEGEE. The CDR3 consists of 15 residues. V lost 4 bases and J lost 1, with 12 bases in between. The CDR3 is CASSVGSGSYNEQFF. In DNA, the CDR3 is TGTGCCAGCAGCGTCGGATCCGGGTCCTACAATGAGCAGTTCTTC.

Notes on this clone: A much larger clone lies a single base off, so this may be a read error. Other DNA sequences in the sample encode the same CDR3. Here the CDR3 DNA reads TGTGCCAGCAGCGTGGGACAGAACTATGGCTACACCTTC. It translates to CASSVGQNYGYTF. The V and J genes are TRBV7-2 and TRBJ1-2, with TRBD1 matching over 7 bases. Germline lookup yields CDR1 SGHTA and CDR2 FQGNSA. The CDR3 consists of 13 residues. V was clipped by 5 bases and J by 2 bases; unmatched bases: 2.

This clone occurred many times. V gene TRBV18 combines with J gene TRBJ1-4; D unresolved. The CDR3 has 11 amino acids. The germline V and J ends were trimmed by 4 bases and 10 bases, with 7 bases remaining between them. Germline V gene data show CDR1 as KGHSH and CDR2 as LQKENI. The CDR3 nucleotides read TGTGCCAGCTCACTCAACGGAAAACTGTTTTTT. Protein: CASSLNGKLFF.

This chain uses TRBV6-5 with TRBJ2-6; a weak D match, TRBD1 (5 bases). Trimming shortened V by 6 bases and J by 1 base, and 10 bases separated the two germline ends. The CDR3 spans 15 residues. CDR1 is MNHEY, CDR2 SVGAGI, per germline. CDR3 amino acids: CASSGHTSGANVLTF. In DNA form, the CDR3 reads TGTGCCAGCAGCGGACACACGTCTGGGGCCAACGTCCTGACTTTC.

This clone was seen more than once but under ten times. The V gene is TRBV19, the J gene TRBJ2-5; TRBD1 agrees at 7 bases. V shed 5 bases and J 2 bases; nucleotides not matched to a gene: 5. This CDR3 spans 14 amino acids. CDR1 and CDR2 (germline): LNHDA, SQIVND (reference sequence). The CDR3 bases are TGTGCCAGTAGTTTCCTGGGACAGCAAGAGACCCAGTACTTC. As protein: CASSFLGQQETQYF.

The rearrangement joins TRBV27 to TRBJ2-3, with D perhaps TRBD2 (7 bases). This CDR3 has 12 amino acids. Germline V CDR1 and CDR2: MNHEY, SMNVEV (reference sequence). The V and J ends lost 6 bases and 10 bases respectively, with 14 bases between them. The chain's CDR3 is CASRGGAPPQYF. CDR3 coding DNA: TGTGCCAGCAGGGGGGGGGCCCCCCCGCAGTATTTT.